What follows are 24 T cell receptor beta chains derived from one specimen sequenced in a study of blood T cell repertoires in COVID-19. The data were produced by immunoSEQ multiplex PCR, yet TCRdb's version contains in-frame clones alone and is incomplete. Of around 190,000 clones listed, roughly nine tenths were seen once; the top ten hold under 25%. Sequenced sample: peripheral blood. These receptors originate from a man in his 70s with active or convalescent COVID-19.

The rearrangement joins TRBV11-2 to TRBJ2-2; D might be TRBD2 (6 bases). Germline V gives CDR1 SGHAT, CDR2 FQNNGV. V lost 5 bases and J lost 2, with 15 bases in between. CDR3 length: 16 residues. This chain's CDR3 is CASSPAYGTNTGELFF. CDR3 nucleotide sequence: TGTGCCAGCAGCCCAGCTTACGGGACTAACACCGGGGAGCTGTTTTTT. The full variable domain, rest sourced from reference TRBV11-2 and TRBJ2-2, is EAGVAQSPRYKIIEKRQSVAFWCNPISGHATLYWYQQILGQGPKLLIQFQNNGVVDDSQLPKDRFSAERLKGVDSTLKIQPAKLEDSAVYLCASSPAYGTNTGELFFGEGSRLTVL.

The J gene is TRBJ1-1, the V gene TRBV5-4; the D is unclear. Germline V gene lookup returns CDR1 SGHNT and CDR2 YYREEE (reference sequence). V was shortened by 0 bases and J by 5 bases, with 14 bases between the two germline ends. CDR3 length equals 15 residues. The CDR3 is CASSLVPAEGTEAFF. Here the CDR3 DNA reads TGTGCCAGCAGCTTGGTGCCAGCCGAGGGTACTGAAGCTTTCTTT.

This chain joins TRBV4-1 and TRBJ2-1, with a tentative D call TRBD1 (6 bases). The germline V and J ends were trimmed by 5 bases and 1 base, with 15 bases remaining between them. This CDR3 is built from 16 residues. The germline gives CDR1 MGHRA, CDR2 YSYEKL. The CDR3 is CASSEARGGSYNEQFF. In DNA, the CDR3 is TGCGCCAGCAGCGAAGCCAGGGGTGGATCCTACAATGAGCAGTTCTTC.

The V call is TRBV11-2, the J call TRBJ1-2; D is perhaps TRBD1 (6 bases). The germline V gene has CDR1 SGHAT and CDR2 FQNNGV. The V and J ends lost 7 bases and 4 bases respectively, with 16 bases between them. This CDR3 contains 14 residues. CDR3 coding DNA: TGTGCCAGCAACAAACAGGGTTTGGCCTATGGCTACACCTTC. Translation gives CASNKQGLAYGYTF.

In nucleotides, the CDR3 is TGTGCCAGTAGTATAGCAGCGGCAGGCACTGTCACTGAAGCTTTCTTT. Protein product: CASSIAAAGTVTEAFF. This chain links TRBV19 with TRBJ1-1; D ambiguous. V lost 1 base and J lost 4, with 16 bases in between. Germline CDR1 is LNHDA and CDR2 is SQIVND (reference sequence). The CDR3 extends over 16 amino acids.

This rearrangement joins TRBV7-6 to TRBJ1-5; 10 bases match TRBD1. With 5 bases clipped from V and 3 bases from J, the junction kept 10 bases outside the gene matches. The CDR3 totals 17 residues. Germline V gene lookup returns CDR1 SGHVS and CDR2 FNYEAQ. The CDR3 here is CASSKTGGDFINQPQHF. As DNA, the CDR3 is TGTGCCAGCAGCAAGACAGGGGGCGATTTTATCAATCAGCCCCAGCATTTT.

The chain combines TRBV7-9 with TRBJ2-2; D gene unclear. From germline, CDR1 is SEHNR and CDR2 FQNEAQ (reference sequence). CDR3 length: 15 residues. Trimming pared 10 bases from V and 6 bases from J, leaving 21 bases between. The chain's CDR3 is CAIATKNIEAGELFF. CDR3 DNA sequence: TGTGCCATCGCCACAAAGAATATTGAGGCCGGGGAGCTGTTTTTT.

V usage is TRBV7-2 and J usage is TRBJ2-7, with D maybe TRBD2 (6 bases). With 5 bases removed from V and 3 bases from J, the gap between germline ends came to 14 bases. This CDR3 spans 14 amino acids. CDR1 is SGHTA and CDR2 is FQGNSA in the germline V gene. As DNA, the CDR3 is TGTGCCAGCAGCCAATGGGACTCTGGCTACGAGCAGTACTTC. Its protein is CASSQWDSGYEQYF.

V and J are TRBV5-1 and TRBJ1-5, with TRBD1 identical over 9 bases. Germline CDR1 reads SGHRS; CDR2 reads YFSETQ. J lost 7 bases, V lost 4 bases, and 6 bases had no gene match. The CDR3 has 14 amino acids. The CDR3 DNA reads as TGCGCCAGCAGCATGACAGGGGGGGGACAGCCCCAGCATTTT. Amino acids: CASSMTGGGQPQHF.

This clone was seen a handful of times. The CDR3 bases are TGCGCCAGCAGCTTGGACTCGAGATACAATGAGCAGTTCTTC. Protein product: CASSLDSRYNEQFF. V usage is TRBV5-1 and J usage is TRBJ2-1, with no clear D. V gave up 0 bases and J gave up 4 bases, with 8 bases separating them. The CDR3 runs to 14 residues. Germline V gene sequence: CDR1 SGHRS, CDR2 YFSETQ.

V and J are TRBV18 and TRBJ1-5; weak D call: TRBD1 (5 bases). CDR3 size: 16 residues. Per the germline V gene, CDR1 is KGHSH and CDR2 is LQKENI. V lost 3 bases and J lost 4, with 16 bases in between. The CDR3 protein is CASSPQPDRGNQPQHF. The CDR3 nucleotides are TGTGCCAGCTCACCCCAGCCCGACAGAGGAAATCAGCCCCAGCATTTT.

The chain recombines TRBV19 with TRBJ2-7; no reliable D call. Germline-derived CDR1 and CDR2 are LNHDA and SQIVND (reference sequence). Trimming took off 2 bases at V and 4 bases at J, with 9 bases between the two ends. This CDR3 region has 13 residues. The CDR3 protein is CASSISLFYEQYF. CDR3 DNA sequence: TGTGCCAGTAGTATATCCCTATTTTACGAGCAGTACTTC.

The chain combines TRBV9 with TRBJ2-3; D gene unclear. The germline V and J ends were trimmed by 3 bases and 6 bases, with 8 bases remaining between them. Germline V gene data show CDR1 as SGDLS and CDR2 as YYNGEE. The CDR3 totals 12 residues. CDR3 sequence: CASSETVDTQYF. The CDR3 DNA follows: TGTGCCAGCAGCGAAACTGTTGATACGCAGTATTTT. Together with reference TRBV9 and TRBJ2-3, the CDR3 gives the full variable domain: DSGVTQTPKHLITATGQRVTLRCSPRSGDLSVYWYQQSLDQGLQFLIQYYNGEERAKGNILERFSAQQFPDLHSELNLSSLELGDSALYFCASSETVDTQYFGPGTRLTVL.

V and J are TRBV6-5 and TRBJ1-5, with D possibly being TRBD1 (6 bases). V was pared by 6 bases and J by 0 bases, with 12 bases between. The CDR3 consists of 15 residues. Germline V gene sequence: CDR1 MNHEY, CDR2 SVGAGI. CDR3 loop: CASRGTSLSNQPQHF. CDR3 coding DNA: TGTGCCAGCAGGGGGACAAGTCTTAGCAATCAGCCCCAGCATTTT.

This clone was seen only once. V is TRBV11-2 and J is TRBJ2-1, with a tentative D call TRBD2 (5 bases). Trimming removed 1 base at V and 10 bases at J, with 14 bases between. The CDR3 spans 14 residues. Germline V lookup: CDR1 SGHAT, CDR2 FQNNGV. The CDR3 nucleotides read TGTGCCAGCAGCTTAGCGGGGAGCCTAGGAGAGCAGTTCTTC. As protein: CASSLAGSLGEQFF.

The chain joins TRBV2 to TRBJ1-2; no reliable D call. CDR1 and CDR2 from the germline V gene are SNHLY and FYNNEI. V lost 5 bases to trimming and J lost 4 bases, with 14 bases between them. The CDR3 is made up of 14 amino acids. The CDR3 spells CASSFGRRGYGYTF. In DNA, the CDR3 is TGTGCCAGCAGTTTCGGGAGACGGGGCTATGGCTACACCTTC.

The J gene is TRBJ2-7, the V gene TRBV18; 9 positions match TRBD1. This CDR3 contains 14 residues. The ends lost 4 bases at V and 3 bases at J; junction bases unmatched: 4. The V gene's germline CDR1 is KGHSH and CDR2 LQKENI. The CDR3 sequence: CASSLGTGNYEQYF. The CDR3 DNA reads as TGTGCCAGCTCACTGGGGACAGGGAACTACGAGCAGTACTTC.

The V call is TRBV30, the J call TRBJ1-1; tentatively, D is TRBD1 (5 bases). V dropped 0 bases and J dropped 6 bases, with 8 bases sitting between them. This CDR3 is built from 12 residues. CDR1 is GTSNPN, CDR2 SVGIG, per germline (reference sequence). CDR3 region: CAWSVGAPEAFF. CDR3 bases: TGTGCCTGGAGTGTAGGGGCCCCTGAAGCTTTCTTT.

This chain connects TRBV6-2 or TRBV6-3 to TRBJ1-6; D remains ambiguous. The CDR3 length is 16 residues. The germline V gene has CDR1 MNHEY and CDR2 SVGEGT. Deletions cut 4 bases from V and 0 bases from J, with 10 bases between. The CDR3 coding sequence is TGTGCCAGCAGTTCCCACAGAAGCTCCTATAATTCACCCCTCCACTTT. Translating gives CASSSHRSSYNSPLHF.

The chain links TRBV7-2 to TRBJ1-2; 8 nucleotides match TRBD1. V lost 1 base, J lost 4 bases, and 17 bases stayed unmatched. The CDR3 is made up of 19 amino acids. Germline-derived CDR1 and CDR2 are SGHTA and FQGNSA. The DNA for the CDR3 is TGTGCCAGCAGCTTAGAGGGGTTGGGGACAGGCGGCAGACTCTATGGCTACACCTTC. Its protein product is CASSLEGLGTGGRLYGYTF.

The V and J genes are TRBV4-3 and TRBJ1-3; possibly TRBD1 for D (6 bases). Germline assignment: CDR1 LGHNA and CDR2 YSLEER. The CDR3 is made up of 16 amino acids. Trimming removed 4 bases from V and 0 bases from J, with 13 bases in between. This CDR3 is CASSLQTGISGNTIYF. The CDR3 nucleotides are TGCGCCAGCAGCCTACAGACAGGCATCTCTGGAAACACCATATATTTT.

The genes are TRBV7-3 and TRBJ2-1; D is uncertain. CDR3 length equals 17 residues. Trimming pared 0 bases from V and 6 bases from J, leaving 18 bases between. Germline V gene data show CDR1 as SGHTA and CDR2 as FQGTGA. For the CDR3, the DNA is TGTGCCAGCAGCTTAACGCCTTTTCTCCGCGGAGCCAATGAGCAGTTCTTC. As protein: CASSLTPFLRGANEQFF.

The rearrangement links TRBV2 to TRBJ2-2, with D unclear. The ends were cut back, 4 bases at V and 1 base at J, with 7 bases in the middle. The CDR3 is 14 amino acids. From germline, CDR1 is SNHLY and CDR2 FYNNEI. The CDR3 protein is CASSVALNTGELFF. As DNA, the CDR3 is TGTGCCAGCAGTGTAGCCCTGAACACCGGGGAGCTGTTTTTT.

The chain recombines TRBV18 with TRBJ1-2, with a tentative D call TRBD1 (6 bases). From germline, CDR1 is KGHSH and CDR2 LQKENI. The CDR3 covers 14 residues. The germline V and J ends were trimmed by 4 bases and 5 bases, with 14 bases remaining between them. This CDR3 reads CASSLQGLSYGYTF. The CDR3 DNA reads as TGTGCCAGCTCACTCCAGGGGCTTTCTTATGGCTACACCTTC.